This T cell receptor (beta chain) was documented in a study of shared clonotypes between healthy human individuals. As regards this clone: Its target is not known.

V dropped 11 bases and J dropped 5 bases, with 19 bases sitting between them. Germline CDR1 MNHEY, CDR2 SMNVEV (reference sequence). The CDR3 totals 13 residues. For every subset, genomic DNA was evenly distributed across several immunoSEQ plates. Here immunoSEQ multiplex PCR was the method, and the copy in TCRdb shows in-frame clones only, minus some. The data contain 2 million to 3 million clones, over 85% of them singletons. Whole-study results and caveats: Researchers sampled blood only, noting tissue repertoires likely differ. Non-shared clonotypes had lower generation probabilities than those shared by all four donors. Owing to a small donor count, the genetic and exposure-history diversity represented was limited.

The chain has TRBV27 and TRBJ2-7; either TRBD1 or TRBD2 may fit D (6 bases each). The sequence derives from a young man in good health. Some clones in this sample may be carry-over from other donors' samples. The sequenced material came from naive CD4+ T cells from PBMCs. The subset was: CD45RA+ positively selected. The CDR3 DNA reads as TGTGCCTCCGGATGGGGGGCGCGGGACGAGCAGTACTTC. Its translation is CASGWGARDEQYF.